The 9 T cell receptor beta chains listed next were all sequenced from one sample in a study of T cell clonotyping in hematopoietic cell transplantation. Time point meaning: recipient sample about 28 days before transplant, after cytoreduction. The repertoire was sequenced with immunoSEQ multiplex PCR; TCRdb's copy has only in-frame clones and lacks some. The sample shows 75,000 to 95,000 clones, 90% to 96% of them seen only once. The sample consisted of peripheral blood mononuclear cells, taken before stem cell transplant. Receptor source: a woman aged 50 to 60 with acute myeloid leukemia. Some clones in this sample may be carry-over from other donors' samples.

This chain joins TRBV5-4 and TRBJ1-6; 11 positions agree with TRBD1. CDR1 is SGHNT and CDR2 is YYREEE in the germline V gene (reference sequence). The CDR3 extends over 19 amino acids. V shed 4 bases and J 0 bases; nucleotides not matched to a gene: 9. In DNA, the CDR3 is TGTGCCAGCAGCCCTTCGGACAGGGGGCAAAGCTCCTATAATTCACCCCTCCACTTT. This gives the protein CASSPSDRGQSSYNSPLHF.

This chain connects TRBV6-4 to TRBJ1-2; no clear D gene. V shed 6 bases and J shed 7 bases, with 15 bases lying between them. This CDR3 contains 13 residues. Germline assignment: CDR1 MRHNA and CDR2 SNTAGT. The CDR3 loop is CASSREGSFGYTF. The DNA for the CDR3 is TGTGCCAGCAGCCGCGAGGGTAGCTTTGGCTACACCTTC.

The V call is TRBV29-1, the J call TRBJ2-5; weak D call: TRBD2 (7 bases). CDR3 length: 13 residues. CDR1 and CDR2 (germline): SQVTM, ANQGSEA. V lost 6 bases, J lost 5 bases, and 16 bases lay in between. This CDR3 is CSVPRGADETQYF. CDR3 coding DNA: TGCAGCGTCCCTCGGGGGGCCGATGAGACCCAGTACTTC.

The gene calls are TRBV30 and TRBJ1-2; 7 nucleotides align to TRBD1. The V gene's germline CDR1 is GTSNPN and CDR2 SVGIG (reference sequence). This CDR3 region has 13 residues. J was trimmed by 5 bases and V by 3 bases; bases with no gene match: 6. The CDR3 is CAWRRGLGYGYTF. The DNA for the CDR3 is TGTGCCTGGAGGAGGGGGCTGGGGTATGGCTACACCTTC.

The chain links TRBV7-9 to TRBJ2-3, with 12 bases aligning to TRBD2. Trimming took 6 bases from V and 1 from J; bases not matched to a gene: 11. Germline V gene data show CDR1 as SEHNR and CDR2 as FQNEAQ (reference sequence). The CDR3 has 18 amino acids. The CDR3: CASRRPLSSGGGTDTQYF. CDR3 in DNA: TGTGCCAGCAGACGCCCCCTTTCTAGCGGGGGGGGCACAGATACGCAGTATTTT.

The chain recombines TRBV7-6 with TRBJ1-1, with 8 bases matching TRBD1. The germline gives CDR1 SGHVS, CDR2 FNYEAQ. The V gene end was trimmed by 1 base and the J gene end by 5 bases; junction bases not matched to a gene: 3. The CDR3 spans 14 residues. CDR3 protein: CASSLDRGWTEAFF. The CDR3 DNA reads TGTGCCAGCAGCTTAGACAGGGGGTGGACTGAAGCTTTCTTT.

CDR3 in DNA: TGTGCCAGCACTGGACAGGGGACGGGGCAGCCCCAGCATTTT. Its translation: CASTGQGTGQPQHF. This chain links TRBV5-6 with TRBJ1-5; 9 positions match TRBD1. V shed 6 bases, J shed 7 bases, and the junction held 8 bases outside the gene matches. Germline V gene data show CDR1 as SGHDT and CDR2 as YYEEEE. The CDR3 runs 14 residues.

V and J are TRBV30 and TRBJ1-5; possible D gene TRBD1, 5 bases. Trimming removed 4 bases at V and 2 bases at J, with 18 bases between. Germline-derived CDR1 and CDR2 are GTSNPN and SVGIG (reference sequence). The CDR3 loop spans 16 amino acids. The CDR3 loop is CAWTIQGSWGNQPQHF. The CDR3 coding sequence is TGTGCCTGGACTATTCAGGGTTCGTGGGGCAATCAGCCCCAGCATTTT.

The V and J genes are TRBV6-6 and TRBJ1-5, with D perhaps matching TRBD1 (6 bases). CDR3 length: 16 amino acids. Germline V lookup: CDR1 MNHNY, CDR2 SVGAGI (reference sequence). Trimming took 6 bases from V and 4 from J, leaving 19 bases between them. In nucleotides, the CDR3 is TGTGCCAGCAGCCGATCGGGAGGGCAGGGGAATCAGCCCCAGCATTTT. Residues: CASSRSGGQGNQPQHF.